Listed below are T cell receptor beta chains from one sample, sequenced in a study of CD8+ T cells in alopecia areata. Method: immunoSEQ multiplex PCR; TCRdb's copy keeps in-frame clones and lacks some. The sample yields fewer than 40,000 clones, about 60% seen once. The source material was NKG2D-high CD8+ T cells sorted from blood. All receptors derive from a human donor with alopecia areata. CDR3s include the opening cysteine and the closing phenylalanine or tryptophan. The D gene is left open where the match is weak. The size of a clone is reported for some rows only, either as once, few or many, or as a class for expanded clones.

v_call: TRBV27; j_call: TRBJ2-7; d_call: .; clone_size: .; cdr3_nt: TGTGCCAGCAGCATGGGATACTCCTACGAGCAGTACTTC; cdr3_aa: CASSMGYSYEQYF
v_call: TRBV7-7; j_call: TRBJ2-1; d_call: .; clone_size: once; cdr3_nt: TGTGCTAGCAGCTTAGGCAGCCCAGGGTACAATGAGCAGTTCTTC; cdr3_aa: CASSLGSPGYNEQFF
v_call: TRBV19; j_call: TRBJ1-6; d_call: TRBD1; clone_size: .; cdr3_nt: TGTGCCAGTAGTATTAGGACAGGGTCTTCACCCCTCCACTTT; cdr3_aa: CASSIRTGSSPLHF
v_call: TRBV7-2; j_call: TRBJ2-3; d_call: TRBD2; clone_size: few; cdr3_nt: TGTGCCAGCAGCTTAGCCGCGGGGGGATCCACAGATACGCAGTATTTT; cdr3_aa: CASSLAAGGSTDTQYF
v_call: TRBV7-9; j_call: TRBJ2-5; d_call: TRBD1; clone_size: .; cdr3_nt: TGTGCCAGCAGCTTATGGGACAGGGCGGTAGAGACCCAGTACTTC; cdr3_aa: CASSLWDRAVETQYF
v_call: TRBV2; j_call: TRBJ2-7; d_call: .; clone_size: .; cdr3_nt: TGTGCCAGCACGGCGGTTGGAGGGGAATACGAGCAGTACTTC; cdr3_aa: CASTAVGGEYEQYF
v_call: TRBV4-3; j_call: TRBJ1-1; d_call: .; clone_size: .; cdr3_nt: TGCGCCAGCAGCCCTCACCGGGGGTCCACTGAAGCTTTCTTT; cdr3_aa: CASSPHRGSTEAFF
v_call: TRBV7-6; j_call: TRBJ2-7; d_call: .; clone_size: .; cdr3_nt: TGTGCCAGCAGCCCCGCCGGGTCGTACGAGCAGTACTTC; cdr3_aa: CASSPAGSYEQYF
v_call: TRBV7-2; j_call: TRBJ1-1; d_call: .; clone_size: .; cdr3_nt: TGTGCCAGCAGCTTACCCCGAGGCCTGAACACTGAAGCTTTCTTT; cdr3_aa: CASSLPRGLNTEAFF
v_call: TRBV19; j_call: TRBJ2-7; d_call: .; clone_size: .; cdr3_nt: TGTGCCAGTAGACCGACTTGGGGAGACTCCTACGAGCAGTACTTC; cdr3_aa: CASRPTWGDSYEQYF
v_call: TRBV28; j_call: TRBJ2-7; d_call: TRBD1; clone_size: few; cdr3_nt: TGTGCCAGCAGAGGACAGGGGTCGTACGAGCAGTACTTC; cdr3_aa: CASRGQGSYEQYF
v_call: TRBV29-1; j_call: TRBJ2-1; d_call: TRBD2; clone_size: .; cdr3_nt: TGCAGCGTGCGCGGGGGGGCGGGGGAGCAGTTCTTC; cdr3_aa: CSVRGGAGEQFF
v_call: TRBV29-1; j_call: TRBJ2-1; d_call: TRBD1; clone_size: .; cdr3_nt: TGCAGCGTTCCTAGTTCGGGACAGGGATACAATGAGCAGTTCTTC; cdr3_aa: CSVPSSGQGYNEQFF
v_call: TRBV7-9; j_call: TRBJ1-5; d_call: .; clone_size: few; cdr3_nt: TGTGCCAGCAGCTCAACCAATCAGCCCCAGCATTTT; cdr3_aa: CASSSTNQPQHF
v_call: TRBV7-6; j_call: TRBJ2-5; d_call: TRBD2; clone_size: few; cdr3_nt: TGTGCCAGCAGCTCCTCTTTCGGGAGGGCCGTGGAGACCCAGTACTTC; cdr3_aa: CASSSSFGRAVETQYF
v_call: TRBV7-2; j_call: TRBJ2-2; d_call: TRBD2; clone_size: .; cdr3_nt: TGTGCCAGCAGCTTGGAACTAGCGGGAGTAAACACCGGGGAGCTGTTTTTT; cdr3_aa: CASSLELAGVNTGELFF
v_call: TRBV7-3; j_call: TRBJ2-1; d_call: TRBD2; clone_size: .; cdr3_nt: TGTGCCAGCAGCTTAAAGGGGTGGTCTAGCGGGAGGAAGAATGAGCAGTTCTTC; cdr3_aa: CASSLKGWSSGRKNEQFF
v_call: TRBV27; j_call: TRBJ2-5; d_call: TRBD1; clone_size: .; cdr3_nt: TGTGCCAGCACTCCAGGGGGCCGGGAGACCCAGTACTTC; cdr3_aa: CASTPGGRETQYF
v_call: TRBV7-8; j_call: TRBJ2-6; d_call: .; clone_size: .; cdr3_nt: TGTGCCAGCAGCTTCTCCCGCTTAGGTGGGGCCAACGTCCTGACTTTC; cdr3_aa: CASSFSRLGGANVLTF
v_call: TRBV7-9; j_call: TRBJ2-1; d_call: .; clone_size: few; cdr3_nt: TGTGCCAGCAGCTTTAGTGTTGGACAAGACAATGAGCAGTTCTTC; cdr3_aa: CASSFSVGQDNEQFF
v_call: TRBV5-1; j_call: TRBJ2-7; d_call: .; clone_size: .; cdr3_nt: TGCGCCAGCAGGGGTAGCGGTGACGAGCAGTACTTC; cdr3_aa: CASRGSGDEQYF
v_call: TRBV27; j_call: TRBJ2-3; d_call: .; clone_size: .; cdr3_nt: TGTGCCAGCAGTTTGGACAGAGAAGGATGGGATACGCAGTATTTT; cdr3_aa: CASSLDREGWDTQYF
v_call: TRBV4-3; j_call: TRBJ2-7; d_call: TRBD1; clone_size: .; cdr3_nt: TGCGCCAGCAGCCTCTCCTGGGACAGGAGGTACGAGCAGTACTTC; cdr3_aa: CASSLSWDRRYEQYF
v_call: TRBV27; j_call: TRBJ2-5; d_call: .; clone_size: .; cdr3_nt: TGTGCCAGCAGTGCCCTTTCCCAGGACTTGTACCAAGAGACCCAGTACTTC; cdr3_aa: CASSALSQDLYQETQYF
v_call: TRBV5-4; j_call: TRBJ2-1; d_call: TRBD2; clone_size: .; cdr3_nt: TGTGCCAGCAGCTTGGAAGGACTAGCGGGTGTAAATGAGCAGTTCTTC; cdr3_aa: CASSLEGLAGVNEQFF
v_call: TRBV30; j_call: TRBJ1-1; d_call: .; clone_size: .; cdr3_nt: TGTGCCTGGGCCCGCCCGCGGGGGGCGAACACTGAAGCTTTCTTT; cdr3_aa: CAWARPRGANTEAFF
v_call: TRBV7-9; j_call: TRBJ2-6; d_call: .; clone_size: .; cdr3_nt: TGTGCCAGCAGCCACACGACCTCCGGGGCCAACGTCCTGACTTTC; cdr3_aa: CASSHTTSGANVLTF
v_call: TRBV9; j_call: TRBJ2-5; d_call: TRBD1; clone_size: .; cdr3_nt: TGTGCCAGCAGCGTAGCCGGGACAGGGATGTGGGAGACCCAGTACTTC; cdr3_aa: CASSVAGTGMWETQYF
v_call: TRBV4-3; j_call: TRBJ2-3; d_call: .; clone_size: many; cdr3_nt: TGCGCCAGCAGCCAAGATTTTAGCCAGCGGCCAGATACGCAGTATTTT; cdr3_aa: CASSQDFSQRPDTQYF
v_call: TRBV4-2; j_call: TRBJ2-7; d_call: .; clone_size: few; cdr3_nt: TGTGCCAGTCCTTCAGCTGAGCAGTACTTC; cdr3_aa: CASPSAEQYF
v_call: TRBV29-1; j_call: TRBJ1-2; d_call: .; clone_size: .; cdr3_nt: TGCAGCGTGGACTCCGGGCCCTTCTATGGCTACACCTTC; cdr3_aa: CSVDSGPFYGYTF
v_call: TRBV9; j_call: TRBJ1-4; d_call: .; clone_size: .; cdr3_nt: TGTGCCAGCAGCGTAGATTCCCGCCCTTGGCAGGGCGAGGATGAAAAACTGTTTTTT; cdr3_aa: CASSVDSRPWQGEDEKLFF
v_call: TRBV13; j_call: TRBJ1-1; d_call: .; clone_size: .; cdr3_nt: TGTGCCAGCAGCTTTCAAGCTACTGAAGCTTTCTTT; cdr3_aa: CASSFQATEAFF
v_call: TRBV4-1; j_call: TRBJ2-7; d_call: .; clone_size: once; cdr3_nt: TGCGCCAGCAGCCAAGGTCCAGGAAGGGGTGAAAACGAGCAGTACTTC; cdr3_aa: CASSQGPGRGENEQYF
v_call: TRBV5-1; j_call: TRBJ2-1; d_call: .; clone_size: .; cdr3_nt: TGCGCCAGCAGGGCTGACCGGGGTGAGCAGTTCTTC; cdr3_aa: CASRADRGEQFF
v_call: TRBV7-9; j_call: TRBJ2-7; d_call: .; clone_size: .; cdr3_nt: TGTGCCAGCAGCCTAGCCGCGTCGGGACAAGTCAACTACGAGCAGTACTTC; cdr3_aa: CASSLAASGQVNYEQYF
v_call: TRBV19; j_call: TRBJ2-1; d_call: .; clone_size: few; cdr3_nt: TGTGCCAGTAGCCTCGGGACTCGCTCCTACAATGAGCAGTTCTTC; cdr3_aa: CASSLGTRSYNEQFF
v_call: TRBV19; j_call: TRBJ2-7; d_call: TRBD1; clone_size: .; cdr3_nt: TGTGCCAGTAGTACGTCAGGGGACAGAAATTCATCCTACGAGCAGTACTTC; cdr3_aa: CASSTSGDRNSSYEQYF
v_call: TRBV5-6; j_call: TRBJ2-7; d_call: TRBD1; clone_size: .; cdr3_nt: TGTGCCAGCAGCTCGGAAGATCCGGGACAGGGCTCCTACGAGCAGTACTTC; cdr3_aa: CASSSEDPGQGSYEQYF
v_call: TRBV4-3; j_call: TRBJ1-2; d_call: .; clone_size: .; cdr3_nt: TGCGCCAGCAGCCCTACACAGGGAGACTATGGCTACACCTTC; cdr3_aa: CASSPTQGDYGYTF
v_call: TRBV29-1; j_call: TRBJ1-1; d_call: .; clone_size: few; cdr3_nt: TGCAGCGCTAGACAGAAGAACACTGAAGCTTTCTTT; cdr3_aa: CSARQKNTEAFF
v_call: TRBV11-2; j_call: TRBJ1-1; d_call: .; clone_size: .; cdr3_nt: TGTGCCAGCAGCTTAATCAGGGTCCCTGAAGCTTTCTTT; cdr3_aa: CASSLIRVPEAFF
v_call: TRBV7-8; j_call: TRBJ1-6; d_call: .; clone_size: .; cdr3_nt: TGTGCCAGCAGCTCCTGGACAGATAATTCACCCCTCCACTTT; cdr3_aa: CASSSWTDNSPLHF
v_call: TRBV29-1; j_call: TRBJ1-2; d_call: TRBD1; clone_size: .; cdr3_nt: TGCAGCGTTGAGGATCGGACAGGCCGAATCCTCTATGGCTACACCTTC; cdr3_aa: CSVEDRTGRILYGYTF
v_call: TRBV7-9; j_call: TRBJ2-2; d_call: TRBD1; clone_size: few; cdr3_nt: TGTGCCAGCAGCCGATGGCAGGGGGCGATGAACACCGGGGAGCTGTTTTTT; cdr3_aa: CASSRWQGAMNTGELFF
v_call: TRBV5-1; j_call: TRBJ2-6; d_call: TRBD1; clone_size: few; cdr3_nt: TGCGCCAGCAGCTTGGTGGGACAGGTGTTCTCTGGGGCCAACGTCCTGACTTTC; cdr3_aa: CASSLVGQVFSGANVLTF
v_call: TRBV29-1; j_call: TRBJ2-4; d_call: TRBD1; clone_size: few; cdr3_nt: TGCAGCGCACCTGGGACAGGGGGCGGGGGGAACATTCAGTACTTC; cdr3_aa: CSAPGTGGGGNIQYF
v_call: TRBV14; j_call: TRBJ2-7; d_call: .; clone_size: .; cdr3_nt: TGTGCCAGCAGCCAAGATCAGGGAAGGTTTTACGAGCAGTACTTC; cdr3_aa: CASSQDQGRFYEQYF